A selection of T cell receptor beta chains follows, all from one sample in a study of early T cells in non-severe SARS-CoV-2 infection. TCRdb passed the 5' RACE reads through MiXCR, listing each CDR3 protein once. The repertoire holds 65,000 to 80,000 distinct CDR3 sequences, with about 11% as singletons. Specimen: whole blood. The receptors derive from an adult who was a healthcare worker with PCR-confirmed SARS-CoV-2 infection or an uninfected control (not recorded which). Each CDR3 is given without its conserved first and last residue.

j_call,v_call,cdr3_aa
TRBJ1-2,TRBV4-1,ASSQDPGTGALGSYT
TRBJ1-5,TRBV20-1,SATGQGNQPQH
TRBJ1-3,TRBV5-1,ASGMGPGNTIY
TRBJ1-2,TRBV30,AWSRDRPYGYT
TRBJ1-2,TRBV27,ASTTSGVSGYT
TRBJ1-1,TRBV5-4,ASSSDRGRGTEAF
TRBJ2-7,TRBV19,ASSGVLSYEQY
TRBJ2-2,TRBV25-1,ASSPPGSNPGELF
TRBJ2-3,TRBV5-1,ASSAQSSGASRDTQY
TRBJ2-5,TRBV12-3/TRBV12-4,ASSPGQGVFRQETQY
TRBJ1-5,TRBV12-3/TRBV12-4,ASSLERDQPQH
TRBJ2-2,TRBV10-3,AARGTAGELF
TRBJ2-7,TRBV18,ASSPDTYEQY
TRBJ1-6,TRBV7-6,ASSLYRGVNSPLH
TRBJ2-1,TRBV3-1,ASSQDLSGGREQF
TRBJ1-5,TRBV2,ASSVLRSNQPQH